This is a list of T cell receptor beta chains from one sample in a study of tumor and adjacent non-tumor tissue in lung cancer. Each CDR3 protein is one row after TCRdb ran MiXCR on the multiplex PCR reads. The table shows tens of thousands of distinct CDR3 sequences, with about 61% occurring only once. The sample was distant non-tumor lung tissue. The receptors were sampled from a man between 65 and 80 years old with non-small cell lung cancer. The CDR3 runs from the conserved cysteine through the conserved F or W. The D gene is left open where the match is weak. The size field is filled for only some rows; it gives once, few, many or a size class.

clone_size j_call d_call v_call cdr3_nt cdr3_aa
few TRBJ2-3 . TRBV12-3/TRBV12-4 TGTGCCAGCCCCTTAGCTGGAATCACAGATACACAGTATTTT CASPLAGITDTQYF
many TRBJ2-7 . TRBV10-3 TGTGCCATCAGTGAGTCGATGGGGGAAGGCGAGCAGTACTTC CAISESMGEGEQYF
. TRBJ1-2 . TRBV10-3 TGTGACATCAGTGAGGCAGCTAATGGCTATACCTTC CDISEAANGYTF
once TRBJ2-7 TRBD2 TRBV12-3/TRBV12-4 TGTGCCAGTAGACCGACTAGCGTGGGGTACGAGCAGTACTTC CASRPTSVGYEQYF
few TRBJ1-1 TRBD1 TRBV19 TGTGCCAGTAGTCCCTGGGGACAGGGGTTGAACACTGAAGCTTTCTTT CASSPWGQGLNTEAFF
. TRBJ1-4 . TRBV11-2 TGTGCCAGCAGCCCCCGACCCGCTGGGGAACTGTTTTTT CASSPRPAGELFF
. TRBJ2-2 . TRBV7-9 TGTGCCGGCAGCTCATTCAGAACGGCCGGGGTGCTGTTTTTC CAGSSFRTAGVLFF
few TRBJ2-1 . TRBV28 TGTGCCAGCAGTCCGGCTGTAGGGGCGTACAATGAGCAGTTCTTC CASSPAVGAYNEQFF
. TRBJ1-5 TRBD1 TRBV29-1 TGCAGCATAGACATCAGGACAGGGGGTTCGGGCAATCAGCCCCAGCATTTT CSIDIRTGGSGNQPQHF
many TRBJ1-1 . TRBV7-9 TGTGCCAGCAGCTTAGGGGGAAACAGGGATACTGAAGCTTTCTTT CASSLGGNRDTEAFF
few TRBJ2-3 . TRBV24-1 TGTGCCACCAGTGTCCCTAGTGGGAAGGGTACGCAGTATTTT CATSVPSGKGTQYF
. TRBJ1-1 . TRBV5-4 TGTCCCAGCAGCCTTGGGACTCTCAGTGTTGAAGCTTTCTTT CPSSLGTLSVEAFF
. TRBJ2-5 . TRBV4-1 TGCGCCAGCAGCCCCAAGTCAAAAGAGACCCAGTACTTC CASSPKSKETQYF
. TRBJ2-1 TRBD1 TRBV24-1 TGTGCCACCAGTGAAACGGACAGGGGGGCCTACAATGAGCAGTTCTTC CATSETDRGAYNEQFF
. TRBJ2-7 . TRBV12-3/TRBV12-4 TGTGCCAGTTGTTTTGGGCACCTCATCTCCTACGAGCAGTGCTTC CASCFGHLISYEQCF
. TRBJ2-6 TRBD1 TRBV10-2 TGTGCCAGCAGTCCCAGGACAGGGTCTGGGGCCAACGTCCTGACTTTC CASSPRTGSGANVLTF
. TRBJ2-6 . TRBV24-1 TGTGCCACCAGTGATCCCGGGACGGGGGCCAACGTCCTGACTTTC CATSDPGTGANVLTF
. TRBJ1-2 . TRBV25-1 TGTGCCAGTTCGGAGGCCGACAGGCAGAGAAATGGCTACACCTTC CASSEADRQRNGYTF
. TRBJ1-6 . TRBV19 TGTGCCAGTAGTATCGCGTTTGGGACTCCAGCACCCCTCCACTTT CASSIAFGTPAPLHF
. TRBJ2-1 . TRBV29-1 TGCAGCGCTGACGACCAGAGATCCGACAATGAGCAGTTCTTC CSADDQRSDNEQFF
. TRBJ2-1 . TRBV11-2 TGTGCCAGCAGCTCCTGGACATCCTCCTACAATGAACAGTTCTTC CASSSWTSSYNEQFF
. TRBJ2-2 . TRBV11-2 TGTGTCAACAGCTCTGGAGGGGGGACGAACACCGGGGAACTGTCTTTT CVNSSGGGTNTGELSF
. TRBJ2-3 . TRBV6-1 TGTATCAGCAGTGAACTAATTGGGGATACCACAGATACGCAGTATTTT CISSELIGDTTDTQYF
. TRBJ2-3 . TRBV11-2 TGTGTCAGCAGCCCAAGATTAACCTCTAGCACAGATACCCAGTATTTT CVSSPRLTSSTDTQYF
. TRBJ2-3 . TRBV29-1 TGCAGCGTTGCGGTCGGGGGTGGAGATACGAAGTATTTT CSVAVGGGDTKYF
. TRBJ2-6 TRBD2 TRBV11-2 TGCGCCATCAGCTCCCGGGGGGGTAGCTCTGGGGCCAACGTCCTGGCTTTC CAISSRGGSSGANVLAF
. TRBJ2-1 . TRBV5-1 TGCGCCAGCAGTTGGACTAACGGGGCACCCAATGAGCAGTTCTTC CASSWTNGAPNEQFF
. TRBJ2-2 . TRBV5-1 TGCGCCAGCAGCATGGGGGCCGACACCGGGGAGCTGTTTTTT CASSMGADTGELFF
few TRBJ2-3 TRBD2 TRBV29-1 TGCAGCGTTTCTGGGACTAGTTTCTCAGATACGCAGTATTTT CSVSGTSFSDTQYF
. TRBJ2-7 . TRBV11-2 TGTGCCAGCGGCTCCCCCCAAACTGGGACCTACGAGCAATACTTC CASGSPQTGTYEQYF
. TRBJ1-2 . TRBV19 TGTGCCAGTAGTACAGGGGTCGGGCTTGGCTACACCTTC CASSTGVGLGYTF
. TRBJ2-7 . TRBV4-1 TGCGCCAGTAGCCCCCGTGGAGTGGTCCACTACGAACAGTACTTC CASSPRGVVHYEQYF
once TRBJ2-7 . TRBV11-2 TGTGCCGGCAGCTTAGACGGCGGAGGCCGATACGAGCAGCACTTC CAGSLDGGGRYEQHF